These 2 T cell receptor beta chains were sequenced from one sample in a study of spatial heterogeneity in lung cancer. The antigens these receptors bind are not known. Whole-study results and caveats: Counts of expanded alpha and beta TCRs within tumors tracked the tumor nonsynonymous mutation count.

Time point of the sample: sample taken at primary tumor resection. TCRdb recomputed calls from the 5' RACE reads with MiXCR, one row per CDR3 protein. The sample lists 5,500 to 7,000 distinct CDR3 sequences; roughly a sixth were seen once. The sample here was lung tumor tissue, taken at surgery. The receptors were gathered from a male donor with early-stage non-small cell lung cancer.

Judged by abundance, this clonotype is medium-sized. This chain connects TRBV15 to TRBJ2-3; a weak D match, TRBD1 (5 bases). This CDR3 region has 15 residues. Trimming shortened V by 0 bases and J by 10 bases, and 17 bases separated the two germline ends. The germline V gene encodes CDR1 LNHNV and CDR2 YYDKDF (reference sequence). The DNA of the CDR3 is TGTGCCACCAGCAGAGATCTCGAGACAGCTTTCCCGCAGTATTTT. Residues: CATSRDLETAFPQYF.

This clonotype was picked up many times. The chain uses TRBV20-1 and TRBJ2-1, with D unresolved. CDR1 and CDR2 (germline): DFQATT, SNEGSKA (reference sequence). The CDR3 length is 13 residues. V was cut by 1 base and J by 8 bases, with 12 bases left in between. The CDR3 coding sequence is TGCAGTGCTAGAGGAGTGGACCTCGATGAGCAGTTCTTC. Its translation: CSARGVDLDEQFF.